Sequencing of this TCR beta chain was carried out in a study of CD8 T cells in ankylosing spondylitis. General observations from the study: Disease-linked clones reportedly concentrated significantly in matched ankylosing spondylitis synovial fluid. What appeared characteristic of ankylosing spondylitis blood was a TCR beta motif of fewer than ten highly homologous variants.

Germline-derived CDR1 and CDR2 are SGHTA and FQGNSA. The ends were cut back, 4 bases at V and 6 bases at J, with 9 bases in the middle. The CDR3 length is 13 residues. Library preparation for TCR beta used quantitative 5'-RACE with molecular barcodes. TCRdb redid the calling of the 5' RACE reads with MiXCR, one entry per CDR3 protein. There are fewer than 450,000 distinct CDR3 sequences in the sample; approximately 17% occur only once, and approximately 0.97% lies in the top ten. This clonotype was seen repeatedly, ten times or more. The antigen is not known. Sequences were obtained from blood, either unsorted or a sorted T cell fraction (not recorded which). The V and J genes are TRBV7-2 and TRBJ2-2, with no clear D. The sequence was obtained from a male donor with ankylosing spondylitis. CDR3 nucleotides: TGTGCCAGCAGCTCTAGGTGGTCCGGGGAGCTGTTTTTT. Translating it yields CASSSRWSGELFF.